This paragraph covers one TCR beta chain sequence. The table came from immunoSEQ multiplex PCR; TCRdb's copy has only in-frame clones and leaves some out. Here the sample spans fewer than 100,000 clones, roughly 86% being singletons. The entry originates in a study of graft-versus-host responses after intestinal transplantation. Study-wide context: Tacrolimus plus steroids were given to all recipients for about three years, preceded by anti-thymocyte globulin induction.

CDR1 and CDR2 (germline): SGDLS, YYNGEE. CDR3 size: 15 residues. Trimming left V 0 bases short and J 6 bases short, with 15 bases between. This clonotype originated in a human patient who received an intestinal transplant, so some T cells may come from the graft donor. V and J are TRBV9 and TRBJ1-2; maybe TRBD1 (5 bases). Specimen: PBMCs, collected 255 days after intestinal transplant. CDR3 coding DNA: TGTGCCAGCAGCGTAGATGGGACCCCCGGTGATGGCTACACCTTC. It translates to CASSVDGTPGDGYTF.